Described below is a single TCR beta chain sequence and its context. Trimming pared 4 bases from V and 7 bases from J, leaving 16 bases between. Per the germline V gene, CDR1 is SGHTA and CDR2 is FQGNSA. The CDR3 spans 14 residues. This record comes from a study of blood T cell repertoires in COVID-19. TCRdb keeps only in-frame clones here, not all; method: immunoSEQ multiplex PCR. Of roughly 200,000 clones in the sample, 81% were seen once. The origin of this receptor is a woman aged 80 or over with acute or convalescent COVID-19. Sequenced sample: peripheral blood. V is TRBV7-2 and J is TRBJ1-2; D is possibly TRBD1 (6 bases). In DNA form, the CDR3 reads TGTGCCAGCAGCTCGACGCTCGGACAGTCTGGCTACACCTTC. Its translation is CASSSTLGQSGYTF.